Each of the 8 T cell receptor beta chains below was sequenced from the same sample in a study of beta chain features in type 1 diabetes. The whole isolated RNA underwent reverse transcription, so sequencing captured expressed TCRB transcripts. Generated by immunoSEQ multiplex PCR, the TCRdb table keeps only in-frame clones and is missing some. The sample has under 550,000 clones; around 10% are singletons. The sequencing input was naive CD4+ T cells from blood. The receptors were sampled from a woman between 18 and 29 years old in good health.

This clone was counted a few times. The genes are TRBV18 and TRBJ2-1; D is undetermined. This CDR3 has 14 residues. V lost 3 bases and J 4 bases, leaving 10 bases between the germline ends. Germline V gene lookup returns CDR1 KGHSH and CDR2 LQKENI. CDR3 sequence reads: CASSPAAFYNEQFF. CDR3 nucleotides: TGTGCCAGCTCACCGGCAGCTTTTTACAATGAGCAGTTCTTC.

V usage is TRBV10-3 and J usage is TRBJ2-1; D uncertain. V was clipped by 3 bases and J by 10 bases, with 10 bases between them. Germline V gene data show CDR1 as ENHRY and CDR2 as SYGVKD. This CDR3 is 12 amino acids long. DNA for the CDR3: TGTGCCATCAGTGATATAGTGGAAGAGCAGTTCTTC. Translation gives CAISDIVEEQFF.

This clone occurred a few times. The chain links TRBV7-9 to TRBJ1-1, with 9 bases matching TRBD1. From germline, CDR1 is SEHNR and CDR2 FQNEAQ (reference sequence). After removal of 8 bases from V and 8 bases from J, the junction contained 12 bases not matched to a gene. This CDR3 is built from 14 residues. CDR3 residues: CASRDRAVDWEAFF. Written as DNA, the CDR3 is TGTGCCAGCCGGGACAGGGCAGTTGATTGGGAAGCTTTCTTT.

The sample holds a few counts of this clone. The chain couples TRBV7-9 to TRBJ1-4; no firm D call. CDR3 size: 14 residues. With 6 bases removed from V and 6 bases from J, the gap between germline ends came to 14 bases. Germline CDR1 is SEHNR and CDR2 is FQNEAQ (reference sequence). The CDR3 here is CASSAVAGDEKLFF. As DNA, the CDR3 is TGTGCCAGCAGTGCGGTGGCCGGGGATGAAAAACTGTTTTTT.

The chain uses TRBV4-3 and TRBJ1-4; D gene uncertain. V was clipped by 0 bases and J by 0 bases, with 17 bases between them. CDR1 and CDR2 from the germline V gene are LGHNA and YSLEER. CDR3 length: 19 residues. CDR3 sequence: CASSQDPRGWDATNEKLFF. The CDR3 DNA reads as TGCGCCAGCAGCCAAGATCCCCGAGGGTGGGATGCAACTAATGAAAAACTGTTTTTT.

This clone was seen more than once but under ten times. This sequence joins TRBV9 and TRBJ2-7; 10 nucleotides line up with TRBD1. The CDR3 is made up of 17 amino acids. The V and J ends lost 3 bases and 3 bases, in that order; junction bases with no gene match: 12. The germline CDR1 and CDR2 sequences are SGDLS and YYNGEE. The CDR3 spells CASSAHGGQGRNYEQYF. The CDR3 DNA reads TGTGCCAGCAGCGCCCATGGGGGACAGGGGCGAAACTACGAGCAGTACTTC.

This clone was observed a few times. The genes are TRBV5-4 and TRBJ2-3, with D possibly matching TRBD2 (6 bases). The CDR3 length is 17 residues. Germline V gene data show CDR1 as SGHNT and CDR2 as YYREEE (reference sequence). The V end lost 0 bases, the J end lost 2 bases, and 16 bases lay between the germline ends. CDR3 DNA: TGTGCCAGCAGCTTGGGACTAGGAGGAGGGCTCACAGATACGCAGTATTTT. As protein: CASSLGLGGGLTDTQYF.

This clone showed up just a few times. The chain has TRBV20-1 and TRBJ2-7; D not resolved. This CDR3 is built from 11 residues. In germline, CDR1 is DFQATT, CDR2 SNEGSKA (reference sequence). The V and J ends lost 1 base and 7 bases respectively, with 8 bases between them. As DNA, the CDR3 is TGCAGTGCTAGAGGGCTCGGTGAGCAGTACGTC. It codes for CSARGLGEQYV.